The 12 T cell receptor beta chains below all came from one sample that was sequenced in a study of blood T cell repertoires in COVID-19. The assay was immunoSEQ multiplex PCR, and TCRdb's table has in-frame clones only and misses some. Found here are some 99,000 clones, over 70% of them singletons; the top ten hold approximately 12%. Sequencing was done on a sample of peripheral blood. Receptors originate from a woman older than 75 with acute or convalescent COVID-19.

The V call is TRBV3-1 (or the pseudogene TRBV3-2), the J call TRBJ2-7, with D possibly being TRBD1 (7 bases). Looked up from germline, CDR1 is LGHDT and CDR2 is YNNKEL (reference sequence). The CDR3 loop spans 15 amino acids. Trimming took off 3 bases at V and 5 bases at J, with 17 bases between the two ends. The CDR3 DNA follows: TGTGCCAGCAGCCAGCAGGACAGGAGGGCTAACGAGCAGTACTTC. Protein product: CASSQQDRRANEQYF.

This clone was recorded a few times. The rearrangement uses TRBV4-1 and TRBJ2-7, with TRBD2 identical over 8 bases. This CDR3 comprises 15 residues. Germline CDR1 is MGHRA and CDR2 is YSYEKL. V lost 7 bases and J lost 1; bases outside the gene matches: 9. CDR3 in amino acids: CASTIGRGVSYEQYF. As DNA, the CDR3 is TGCGCCAGCACGATCGGGCGGGGGGTTTCCTACGAGCAGTACTTC.

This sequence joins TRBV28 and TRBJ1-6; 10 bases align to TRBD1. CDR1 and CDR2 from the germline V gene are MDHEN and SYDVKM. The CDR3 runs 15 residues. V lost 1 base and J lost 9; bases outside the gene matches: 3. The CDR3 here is CASSLSGTGASPLHF. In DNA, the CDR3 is TGTGCCAGCAGTTTATCGGGGACAGGGGCTTCACCCCTCCACTTT.

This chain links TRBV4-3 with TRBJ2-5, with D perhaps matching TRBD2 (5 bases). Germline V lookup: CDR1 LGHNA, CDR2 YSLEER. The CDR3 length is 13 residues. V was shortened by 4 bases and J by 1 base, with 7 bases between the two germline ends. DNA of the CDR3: TGCGCCAGCAGCCCGGACTTCCAAGAGACCCAGTACTTC. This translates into CASSPDFQETQYF.

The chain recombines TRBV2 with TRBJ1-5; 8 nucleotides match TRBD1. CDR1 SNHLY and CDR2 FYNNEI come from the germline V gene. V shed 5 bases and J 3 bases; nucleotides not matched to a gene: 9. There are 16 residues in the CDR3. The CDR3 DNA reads TGTGCCAGCAGTCTAGACAGGGGTGGGAACAATCAGCCCCAGCATTTT. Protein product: CASSLDRGGNNQPQHF.

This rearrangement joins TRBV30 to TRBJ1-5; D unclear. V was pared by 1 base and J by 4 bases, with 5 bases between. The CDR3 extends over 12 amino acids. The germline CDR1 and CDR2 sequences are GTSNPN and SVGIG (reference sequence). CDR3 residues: CAWSGGNQPQHF. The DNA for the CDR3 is TGTGCCTGGAGTGGCGGAAATCAGCCCCAGCATTTT.

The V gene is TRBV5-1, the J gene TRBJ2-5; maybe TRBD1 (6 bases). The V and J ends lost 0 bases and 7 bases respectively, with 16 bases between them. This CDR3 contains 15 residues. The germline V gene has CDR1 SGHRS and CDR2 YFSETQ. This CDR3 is CASSLESGGSGTQYF. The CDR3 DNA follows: TGCGCCAGCAGCTTGGAGTCTGGGGGCTCAGGGACCCAGTACTTC.

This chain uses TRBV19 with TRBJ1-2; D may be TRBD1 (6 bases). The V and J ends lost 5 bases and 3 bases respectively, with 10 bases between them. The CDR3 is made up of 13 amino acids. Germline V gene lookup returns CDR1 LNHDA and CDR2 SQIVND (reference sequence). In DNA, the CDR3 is TGTGCCAGTAGTCATAGGACAGACTATGGCTACACCTTC. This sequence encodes CASSHRTDYGYTF.

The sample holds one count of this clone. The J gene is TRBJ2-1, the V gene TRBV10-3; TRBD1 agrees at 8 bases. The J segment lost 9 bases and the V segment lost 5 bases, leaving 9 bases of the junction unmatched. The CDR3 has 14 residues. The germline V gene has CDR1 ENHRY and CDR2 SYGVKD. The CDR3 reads CAISTGQGPAEQFF. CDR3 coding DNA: TGTGCCATCAGTACAGGACAGGGACCTGCTGAGCAGTTCTTC.

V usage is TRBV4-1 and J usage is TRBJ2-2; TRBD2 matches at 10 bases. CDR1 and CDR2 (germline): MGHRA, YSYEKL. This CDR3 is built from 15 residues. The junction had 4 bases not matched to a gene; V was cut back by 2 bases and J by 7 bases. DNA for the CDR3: TGCGCCAGCAGCCAACAAGGACTAGCGGTCGGGGAGCTGTTTTTT. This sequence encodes CASSQQGLAVGELFF.

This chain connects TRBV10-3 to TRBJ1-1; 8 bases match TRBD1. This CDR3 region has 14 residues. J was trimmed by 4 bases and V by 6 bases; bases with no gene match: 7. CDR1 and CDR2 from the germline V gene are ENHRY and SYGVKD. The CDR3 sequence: CAIRGTGGGTEAFF. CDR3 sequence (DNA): TGTGCCATCAGGGGGACAGGAGGAGGCACTGAAGCTTTCTTT.

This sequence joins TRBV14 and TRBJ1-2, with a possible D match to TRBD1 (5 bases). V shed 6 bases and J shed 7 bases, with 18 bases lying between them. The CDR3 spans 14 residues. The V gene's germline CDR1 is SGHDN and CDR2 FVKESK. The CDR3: CASSLQGRNGGYTF. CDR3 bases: TGTGCCAGCAGTCTGCAGGGAAGAAATGGTGGCTACACCTTC. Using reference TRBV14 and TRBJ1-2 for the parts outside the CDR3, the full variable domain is EAGVTQFPSHSVIEKGQTVTLRCDPISGHDNLYWYRRVMGKEIKFLLHFVKESKQDESGMPNNRFLAERTGGTYSTLKVQPAELEDSGVYFCASSLQGRNGGYTFGSGTRLTVV.